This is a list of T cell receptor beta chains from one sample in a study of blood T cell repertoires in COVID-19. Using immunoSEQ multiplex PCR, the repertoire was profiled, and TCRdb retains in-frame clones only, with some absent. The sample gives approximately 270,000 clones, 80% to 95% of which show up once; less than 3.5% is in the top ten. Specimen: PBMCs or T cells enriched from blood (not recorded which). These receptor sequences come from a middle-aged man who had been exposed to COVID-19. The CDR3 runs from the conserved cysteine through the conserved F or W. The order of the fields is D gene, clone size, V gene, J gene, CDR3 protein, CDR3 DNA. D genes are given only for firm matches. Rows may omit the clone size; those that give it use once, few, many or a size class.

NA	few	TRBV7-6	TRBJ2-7	CASSPEGRGWAYEQYF	TGTGCCAGCAGCCCCGAGGGTCGGGGTTGGGCCTACGAGCAGTACTTC
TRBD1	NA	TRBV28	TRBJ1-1	CASSLMGQGYAFF	TGTGCCAGCAGTTTGATGGGACAGGGTTACGCTTTCTTT
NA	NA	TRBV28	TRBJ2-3	CASTRTSTDTQYF	TGTGCCAGCACAAGGACTAGCACAGATACGCAGTATTTT
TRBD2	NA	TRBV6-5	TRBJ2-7	CASITGTSGINEQYF	TGTGCCAGCATTACAGGGACTAGCGGGATCAACGAGCAGTACTTC
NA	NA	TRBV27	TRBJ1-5	CASRQSIALAQHF	TGTGCCAGCAGACAGTCGATTGCTCTGGCCCAGCATTTT
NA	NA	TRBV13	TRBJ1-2	CASSLRRQGYGYTF	TGTGCCAGCAGCTTACGACGGCAGGGTTATGGCTACACCTTC
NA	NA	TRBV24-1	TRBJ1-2	CATSDQGFYGYTF	TGTGCCACCAGTGATCAGGGATTCTATGGCTACACCTTC
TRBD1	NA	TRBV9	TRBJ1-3	CASSVTGVSGNTIYF	TGTGCCAGCAGCGTGACAGGGGTCTCTGGAAACACCATATATTTT
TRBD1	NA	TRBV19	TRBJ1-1	CASSMGTGLRAFF	TGTGCCAGTAGCATGGGGACAGGGTTGCGGGCTTTCTTT
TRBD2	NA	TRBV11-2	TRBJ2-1	CASSPLGSGRVIGHEQFF	TGTGCCAGCAGCCCCCTGGGAAGCGGGAGGGTGATTGGGCATGAGCAGTTCTTC
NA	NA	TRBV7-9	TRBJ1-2	CASSLGSGGYTF	TGTGCCAGCAGCTTAGGTTCAGGTGGCTACACCTTC
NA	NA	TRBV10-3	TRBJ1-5	CAISPRAVNQPQHF	TGTGCCATCAGTCCGAGGGCGGTCAATCAGCCCCAGCATTTT
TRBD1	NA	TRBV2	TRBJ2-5	CASTEHRGRPGTQYF	TGTGCCAGCACTGAGCACAGGGGGCGTCCAGGGACCCAGTACTTC
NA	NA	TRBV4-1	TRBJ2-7	CASSQPGISYEQYF	TGCGCCAGCAGCCAACCAGGGATATCCTACGAGCAGTACTTC
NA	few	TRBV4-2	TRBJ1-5	CASSQDVGSLNQPQHF	TGTGCCAGCAGCCAAGATGTGGGCAGTTTGAATCAGCCCCAGCATTTT
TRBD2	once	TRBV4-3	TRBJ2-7	CASSQVRLAGAEQYF	TGCGCCAGCAGCCAAGTTCGACTAGCGGGAGCCGAGCAGTACTTC
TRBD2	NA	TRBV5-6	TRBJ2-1	CASSLSLAGARNEQFF	TGTGCCAGCAGCTTGTCCCTAGCGGGAGCTCGCAATGAGCAGTTCTTC
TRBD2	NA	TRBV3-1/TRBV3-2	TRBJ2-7	CASSPRGGIYEQYF	TGTGCCAGCAGCCCCCGGGGAGGGATATACGAGCAGTACTTC
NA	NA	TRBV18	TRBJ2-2	CASSPVERGELFF	TGTGCCAGCTCACCTGTAGAACGTGGGGAGCTGTTTTTT
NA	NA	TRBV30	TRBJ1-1	CAWSVQGYTEAFF	TGTGCCTGGAGTGTCCAGGGGTACACTGAAGCTTTCTTT
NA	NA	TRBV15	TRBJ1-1	CATSSGQGLLAFF	TGTGCCACCAGCAGTGGGCAGGGATTATTGGCTTTCTTT
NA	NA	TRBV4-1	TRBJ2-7	CASSQDRRQVSVEQYF	TGCGCCAGCAGCCAAGATCGCCGACAGGTCAGTGTCGAGCAGTACTTC
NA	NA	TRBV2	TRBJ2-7	CASRASFYEQYF	TGTGCCAGCAGGGCCTCTTTCTACGAGCAGTACTTC
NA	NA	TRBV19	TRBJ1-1	CASSIVMGGEAFF	TGTGCCAGTAGTATTGTAATGGGGGGGGAAGCTTTCTTT
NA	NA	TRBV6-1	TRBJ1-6	CASSEFVGGSYNSPLHF	TGTGCCAGCAGTGAATTCGTAGGGGGCTCCTATAATTCACCCCTCCACTTT
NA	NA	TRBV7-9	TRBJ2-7	CASSQGFLVSYEQYF	TGTGCCAGCAGCCAGGGTTTTCTTGTTTCCTACGAGCAGTACTTC
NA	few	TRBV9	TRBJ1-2	CASSVGTGRGGYTF	TGTGCCAGCAGCGTAGGAACAGGGAGAGGCGGCTACACCTTC
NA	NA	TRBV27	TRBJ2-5	CASSFSGSQETQYF	TGTGCCAGCAGTTTTTCGGGGTCACAAGAGACCCAGTACTTC
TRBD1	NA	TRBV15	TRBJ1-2	CATSSIGTGKNHYGYTF	TGTGCCACCAGCAGTATCGGGACAGGGAAAAATCACTATGGCTACACCTTC
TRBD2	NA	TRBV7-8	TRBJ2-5	CASSLQLAGGETQYF	TGTGCCAGCAGCTTGCAACTAGCGGGAGGAGAGACCCAGTACTTC
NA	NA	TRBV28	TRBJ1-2	CATNNYGYTF	TGTGCCACCAATAACTATGGCTACACCTTC
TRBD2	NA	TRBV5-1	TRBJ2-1	CASTIGTSDEQFF	TGCGCCAGCACCATAGGGACTAGCGATGAGCAGTTCTTC
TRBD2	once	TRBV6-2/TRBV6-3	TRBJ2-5	CASSYRKGLDGETQYF	TGTGCCAGCAGTTACCGGAAGGGACTAGATGGAGAGACCCAGTACTTC
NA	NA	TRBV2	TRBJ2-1	CASSDVVRSSYNEQFF	TGTGCCAGCAGTGATGTGGTAAGGAGCTCCTACAATGAGCAGTTCTTC
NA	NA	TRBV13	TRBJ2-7	CASSYLTTPYEQYF	TGTGCCAGCAGCTACTTGACAACCCCCTACGAGCAGTACTTC
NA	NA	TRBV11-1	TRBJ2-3	CASSLESGSSTDTQYF	TGTGCCAGCAGCTTAGAGTCAGGCTCTAGCACAGATACGCAGTATTTT
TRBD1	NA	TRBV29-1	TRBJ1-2	CSVMQGARANYGYTF	TGCAGCGTGATGCAGGGGGCCCGAGCTAACTATGGCTACACCTTC
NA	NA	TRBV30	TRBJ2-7	CALRQSLSYEQYF	TGTGCCTTGAGACAGAGTCTTTCCTACGAGCAGTACTTC
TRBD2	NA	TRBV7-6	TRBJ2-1	CASSLGLAVNNEQFF	TGTGCCAGCAGCCTAGGGCTAGCGGTTAACAATGAGCAGTTCTTC
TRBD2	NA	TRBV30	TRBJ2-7	CAWTGGLSEQYF	TGTGCCTGGACGGGGGGGCTTTCGGAGCAGTACTTC
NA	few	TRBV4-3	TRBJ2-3	CASSQEGPATQYF	TGCGCCAGCAGCCAAGAGGGGCCTGCTACGCAGTATTTT
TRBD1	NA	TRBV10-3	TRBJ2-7	CAISETGTGDLEQYF	TGTGCCATCAGTGAGACCGGGACAGGGGATCTCGAGCAGTACTTC
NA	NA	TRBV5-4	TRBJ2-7	CASSSDLHYEQYF	TGTGCCAGCAGCTCGGACTTACACTACGAGCAGTACTTC
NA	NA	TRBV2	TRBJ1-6	CASSPDRWNSPLHF	TGTGCCAGCAGTCCCGACAGGTGGAATTCACCCCTCCACTTT
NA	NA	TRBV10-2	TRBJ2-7	CASTLGQDSYEQYF	TGCGCCAGCACCCTTGGGCAGGACTCATACGAGCAGTACTTC
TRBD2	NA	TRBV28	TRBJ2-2	CASSSLFLLAGVVGELFF	TGTGCCAGCAGTTCTCTCTTCCTTTTAGCGGGAGTTGTCGGGGAGCTGTTTTTT
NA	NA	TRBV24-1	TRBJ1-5	CATSDSGHIRKPQHF	TGTGCCACCAGTGATTCGGGACACATCAGGAAGCCCCAGCATTTT
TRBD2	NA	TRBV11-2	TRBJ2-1	CASSPLAGVLHNEQFF	TGTGCCAGCAGCCCCCTAGCGGGAGTTCTCCACAATGAGCAGTTCTTC
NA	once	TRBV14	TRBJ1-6	CASSQDLLEGSPLHF	TGTGCCAGCAGCCAAGATTTACTGGAGGGTTCACCCCTCCACTTT
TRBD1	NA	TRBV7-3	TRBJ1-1	CASSWTGQVNTEAFF	TGTGCCAGCAGCTGGACAGGACAGGTGAACACTGAAGCTTTCTTT
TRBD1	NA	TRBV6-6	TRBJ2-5	CASRKDRAVETQYF	TGTGCCAGCAGAAAGGACAGGGCGGTGGAGACCCAGTACTTC
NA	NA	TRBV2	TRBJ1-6	CASSPGSGNSPLHF	TGTGCCAGCAGCCCGGGGTCCGGGAATTCACCCCTCCACTTT
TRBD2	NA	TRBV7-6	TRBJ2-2	CASSKRLATGELFF	TGTGCCAGCAGCAAAAGACTAGCCACCGGGGAGCTGTTTTTT
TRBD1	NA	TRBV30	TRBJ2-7	CAWEGQGHSYEQYF	TGTGCCTGGGAAGGACAGGGACACTCCTACGAGCAGTACTTC